This is a list of T cell receptor beta chains from one sample in a study of T cells in Graves' hyperthyroidism and ophthalmopathy. TCRdb reanalysed the multiplex PCR reads using MiXCR and keeps one entry per CDR3 protein. The sample lists roughly 700,000 distinct CDR3 sequences; approximately 15% were seen once. Specimen: blood. Receptors were obtained from a woman under 30 with Graves' hyperthyroidism. Each CDR3 is given with its conserved first and last residue. The order of the fields is D gene, J gene, V gene, clone size, CDR3 DNA, CDR3 protein. A D gene is named only where the DNA matches it firmly. The size entry is marked missing in some rows and otherwise reads once, few, many or a size class.

>TRBD1|TRBJ1-1|TRBV7-2|-
TGTGCCAGCGTGAGACAGGGGAACACTGAAGCTTTCTTT
CASVRQGNTEAFF
>TRBD1|TRBJ2-3|TRBV2|many
TGTGCCAGCAGTGACGGGACAGGGAGGTCAGATACGCAGTATTTT
CASSDGTGRSDTQYF
>TRBD2|TRBJ2-1|TRBV6-1|-
TGTGCCAGCAGTCCTTTTTCCGGGACTAGCGGGTCTAATGAGCAGTTCTTC
CASSPFSGTSGSNEQFF
>-|TRBJ2-7|TRBV27|-
TGTGCCAGCAGTTTATACGGGGGCCCGTACGAGCAGTACTTC
CASSLYGGPYEQYF
>-|TRBJ1-1|TRBV19|few
TGTGCCAGTAGTCCCCGGAACACTGAAGCTTTCTTT
CASSPRNTEAFF
>TRBD2|TRBJ2-7|TRBV27|many
TGTGCCAGCAGTTTATACGGGGCGGGAGGTTTCTCCTACGAGCAGTACTTC
CASSLYGAGGFSYEQYF
>-|TRBJ2-6|TRBV5-1|-
TGCGCCAGCAGCCGGGGACTCATGAGCTCTGGGGCCAACGTCCTGACTTTC
CASSRGLMSSGANVLTF
>-|TRBJ1-5|TRBV6-1|few
TGTGCCAGCACTTGGGACAGCAATCAGCCCCAGCATTTT
CASTWDSNQPQHF
>-|TRBJ2-1|TRBV7-3|many
TGTGCCAGCAGCGCGACGGGAGTTTCCTACAATGAGCAGTTCTTC
CASSATGVSYNEQFF
>-|TRBJ1-2|TRBV29-1|many
TGCAGCGTCGCGGTACTAGCTAACTATGGCTACACCTTC
CSVAVLANYGYTF
>-|TRBJ2-7|TRBV28|many
TGTGCCAGCAGCCCTCTGGACGGCACCTACGAGCAGTACTTC
CASSPLDGTYEQYF
>TRBD2|TRBJ2-5|TRBV14|-
TGTGCCAGCAGCCGATTACTAGCGGGATACCAAGAGACCCAGTACTTC
CASSRLLAGYQETQYF
>TRBD2|TRBJ2-1|TRBV30|many
TGTGCCTGGAGCCTAGCGGGCTACAATGAGCAGTTCTTC
CAWSLAGYNEQFF
>-|TRBJ2-3|TRBV11-2|many
TGTGCCAGCAGCCCCGGTTACGATACGCAGTATTTT
CASSPGYDTQYF
>-|TRBJ2-7|TRBV20-1|many
TGCAGTGCTAGAGGACAGAGCTCCTACGAGCAGTACTTC
CSARGQSSYEQYF
>TRBD2|TRBJ2-7|TRBV29-1|many
TGCAGCGTAGAGACTAGCGGACTATCCTACGAGCAGTACTTC
CSVETSGLSYEQYF
>-|TRBJ2-5|TRBV4-3|-
TGCGCCAGCAGCCAAGCCATCGGAGAGACCCAGTACTTC
CASSQAIGETQYF
>-|TRBJ2-3|TRBV28|-
TGTGCCAGCAGGGCCCTTCCAGATACGCAGTATTTT
CASRALPDTQYF
>-|TRBJ2-7|TRBV6-1|-
TGTGCCAGCAGTGAATTTGCTCCGGGCAGAGCCCCCTACGAGCAGTACTTC
CASSEFAPGRAPYEQYF
>TRBD2|TRBJ2-7|TRBV30|few
TGTGCCTGGAGGACTAGCGGGAGGGCCTGGGAGCAGTACTTC
CAWRTSGRAWEQYF
>TRBD1|TRBJ2-7|TRBV20-1|-
TGCAGTGCTACGGGACAGCCCCTCGACTACGAGCAGTACTTC
CSATGQPLDYEQYF
>-|TRBJ1-5|TRBV30|once
TGTGCCTGGAGTGAGGGGAACCCTAATCAGCCCCAGCATTTT
CAWSEGNPNQPQHF
>TRBD1|TRBJ2-3|TRBV29-1|few
TGCAGCGTTGACAAGGCAGGGGGTGTTGCAGATACGCAGTATTTT
CSVDKAGGVADTQYF
>-|TRBJ2-3|TRBV29-1|few
TGCAGCGCCGTTGAAGATAGCCCCGCCGATACGCAGTATTTT
CSAVEDSPADTQYF
>-|TRBJ2-3|TRBV28|-
TGTGCCAACAGCAGCGGGACAGGCCATGGGACGCAGTATTTT
CANSSGTGHGTQYF
>-|TRBJ2-7|TRBV4-2|-
TGTGCCAGCAGCCAAGGGGGCCGACCCCTGGACGAGCAGTACTTC
CASSQGGRPLDEQYF
>-|TRBJ2-1|TRBV19|-
TGTGCCAGTAATCCCGGGCTTGGGCCTAATGAGCAGTTCTTC
CASNPGLGPNEQFF
>TRBD2|TRBJ2-1|TRBV27|few
TGTGCCAGCACCCACGGGACTAGCAGTTACAATGAGCAGTTCTTC
CASTHGTSSYNEQFF
>-|TRBJ1-1|TRBV7-9|many
TGTGCCAGCAGCTTAGTCAAGGGGGGGATAGTGGGATCGAACACTGAAGCTTTCTTT
CASSLVKGGIVGSNTEAFF
>-|TRBJ2-2|TRBV24-1|few
TGTGCCACCAGTGATTTCGTCCTAGCAGGCACCGGGGAGCTGTTTTTT
CATSDFVLAGTGELFF
>-|TRBJ2-7|TRBV2|many
TGTGCCAGCAGGGCGACAGGTGCCTACGAGCAGTACTTC
CASRATGAYEQYF
>-|TRBJ2-6|TRBV20-1|few
TGCAGTGCCAGCCCCGGGACACCAACTGGGGCCAACGTCCTGACTTTC
CSASPGTPTGANVLTF
>-|TRBJ2-7|TRBV12-3/TRBV12-4|many
TGTGCCAGCAGTTTTACCGGAGGTGGGGTTGGGGAGCAGTACTTC
CASSFTGGGVGEQYF
>-|TRBJ2-7|TRBV20-1|few
TGCAGTGCCCTTAGGGCCTACGAGCAGTACTTC
CSALRAYEQYF
>-|TRBJ1-2|TRBV24-1|-
TGTGCCACCAGTGATCCCCAAGGGACCCACTATGGCTACACCTTC
CATSDPQGTHYGYTF
>-|TRBJ2-5|TRBV7-9|-
TGTGCCAGCTTAAGAACAGAACAAGAGACCCAGTACTTC
CASLRTEQETQYF
>TRBD1|TRBJ1-1|TRBV11-1|many
TGTGCCAGCAGCTTCGATCCAGGGGGTGGCACTGAAGCTTTCTTT
CASSFDPGGGTEAFF